This T cell receptor beta chain was recorded in a study of cytomegalovirus exposure and HLA in healthy donors. Study findings and constraints: Later analysis identified 15,000 to 20,000 TCR beta sequences associated with HLA alleles, using a false discovery rate threshold of 0.05.

Vbeta (60) and Jbeta (13) primers were used in the PCR. Produced via immunoSEQ multiplex PCR; TCRdb's table is partial and in-frame only. This repertoire shows around 180,000 clones, about 86% found once; its top ten account for 2.1%. About this clone: Its specificity is unknown.

Despite likely unrecorded immune exposures, the donors were nominally healthy at the time of sampling. Sequenced material: PBMCs. This clonotype originated in a woman aged 18-29 years in good health and CMV-seropositive.

CDR3 in DNA: TGTGCCAGTAAAGCCCAGGGTTCGGTGGATGGCTACACCTTC. It codes for CASKAQGSVDGYTF. V is TRBV19 and J is TRBJ1-2; possible D gene TRBD1, 5 bases. CDR3 length: 14 residues. Per the germline V gene, CDR1 is LNHDA and CDR2 is SQIVND (reference sequence). Deletions cut 7 bases from V and 6 bases from J, with 18 bases between.